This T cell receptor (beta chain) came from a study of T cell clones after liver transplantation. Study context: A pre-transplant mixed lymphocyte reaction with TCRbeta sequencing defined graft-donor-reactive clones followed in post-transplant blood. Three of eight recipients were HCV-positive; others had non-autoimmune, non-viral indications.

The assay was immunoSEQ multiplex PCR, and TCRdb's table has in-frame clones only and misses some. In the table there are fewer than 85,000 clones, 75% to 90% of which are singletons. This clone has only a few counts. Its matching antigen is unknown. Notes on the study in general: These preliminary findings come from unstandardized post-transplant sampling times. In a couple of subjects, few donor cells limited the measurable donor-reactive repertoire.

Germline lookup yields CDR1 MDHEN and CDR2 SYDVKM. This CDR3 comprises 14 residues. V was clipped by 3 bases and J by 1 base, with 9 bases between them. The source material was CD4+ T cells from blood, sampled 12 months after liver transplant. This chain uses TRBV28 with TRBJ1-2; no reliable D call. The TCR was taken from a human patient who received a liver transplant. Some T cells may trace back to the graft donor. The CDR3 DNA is TGTGCCAGCAGTTTCGAGTGGATTAACTATGGCTACACCTTC. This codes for CASSFEWINYGYTF.